This TCR beta chain was captured by sequencing in a study of T cell repertoires in cytomegalovirus infection. Study as a whole: The public TCR beta signatures pointed to both CMV infection and matching HLA type. Whole-study findings and limits: Cumulated frequencies of public TCR beta families served to identify carriers of CMV plus the relevant HLA. Clonotype analysis showed dominance of the ex vivo response by HLA-C-restricted CMV-specific TCR beta clonotypes.

Only a few counts were recorded for this clonotype. Its antigen is as yet unknown. TCRdb used MiXCR to reprocess the reads, holding one entry per CDR3 protein. This sample has 450,000 to 600,000 distinct CDR3 sequences, with 11% found just once. This clonotype was obtained from a human donor in good health (CMV status not recorded). Some clones in this sample may be carry-over from other donors' samples. Sequencing input: PBMCs.

CDR3 bases: TGTGCCAGCAGCTCGCAGACAGGGACTAACTATGGCTACACCTTC. Amino acids: CASSSQTGTNYGYTF. The rearrangement uses TRBV3-1 and TRBJ1-2; TRBD1 matches at 7 bases. The CDR3 runs 15 residues. Per the germline V gene, CDR1 is LGHDT and CDR2 is YNNKEL (reference sequence). Germline trimming cut 5 bases from V and 0 bases from J; bases unmatched to any gene: 6.